This T cell receptor beta chain was sequenced in a study of T cell responses to AZD1222 COVID-19 vaccine. Pooling of second doses given at about 4 or about 12 weeks was done. General observations from the study: When two AZD1222 doses had been given, Spike-specific TCR breadth and depth rose. Repertoires were obtained only post-peak T cell response. Donors in the cohort were predominantly white British and more often female, and clonal diversity was possibly underestimated.

V was cut by 0 bases and J by 2 bases, with 18 bases left in between. The CDR3 totals 17 residues. The germline gives CDR1 SGHRS, CDR2 YFSETQ. Comments on this clone: The antigen remains unidentified.

Some clones are missing from TCRdb's copy, which holds only in-frame ones; the method was immunoSEQ multiplex PCR. The sample holds 35,000 to 45,000 clones, 65% to 85% seen once. The source was peripheral blood, collected 28 days after the second AZD1222 dose. The rearrangement joins TRBV5-1 to TRBJ2-7, with D possibly TRBD2 on 5 matching bases. The receptor was derived from an adult who received the AZD1222 COVID-19 vaccine. The CDR3 sequence: CASSLAVGLARAYEQYF. The CDR3 DNA sequence: TGCGCCAGCAGCTTGGCCGTCGGGCTAGCTCGGGCCTACGAGCAGTACTTC.